A single sample gave rise to the 10 T cell receptor beta chains below, sequenced in a study of PD-L1 blockade in urothelial cancer. Repertoires were generated with immunoSEQ multiplex PCR, while TCRdb's copy carries only in-frame clones and drops some. The data contain around 100,000 clones, approximately 85% of them singletons. The material sequenced was PBMCs, taken around atezolizumab (anti-PD-L1) treatment. Source of these receptors: a man over 45 with urothelial cancer.

At least ten counts were recorded for this clone. The genes are TRBV19 and TRBJ1-5, with D uncertain. From germline, CDR1 is LNHDA and CDR2 SQIVND (reference sequence). This CDR3 comprises 13 residues. The V end lost 3 bases, the J end lost 4 bases, and 7 bases lay between the germline ends. In DNA form, the CDR3 reads TGTGCCAGTAGTATTTCGGGGAATCAGCCCCAGCATTTT. Its translation: CASSISGNQPQHF.

The V gene is TRBV9, the J gene TRBJ2-6; weak D call: TRBD1 (5 bases). Trimming removed 4 bases at V and 3 bases at J, with 14 bases between. The length of the CDR3 is 16 residues. CDR1 and CDR2 (germline): SGDLS, YYNGEE. CDR3: CASSLTGHGGANVLTF. Here the CDR3 DNA reads TGTGCCAGCAGCCTTACCGGACACGGTGGGGCCAACGTCCTGACTTTC.

The chain has TRBV5-1 and TRBJ2-3, with D unresolved. Germline CDR1 reads SGHRS; CDR2 reads YFSETQ. Deletions cut 2 bases from V and 2 bases from J, with 3 bases between. The CDR3 has 12 residues. As DNA, the CDR3 is TGCGCCAGCAGCTTATACACAGATACGCAGTATTTT. Amino acids: CASSLYTDTQYF.

The J gene is TRBJ2-3, the V gene TRBV5-1, with 13 bases matching TRBD2. Germline CDR1 reads SGHRS; CDR2 reads YFSETQ. The junction had 8 bases not matched to a gene; V was cut back by 4 bases and J by 0 bases. The CDR3 length is 18 residues. CDR3 protein: CASSGGLAGERSTDTQYF. CDR3 nucleotide sequence: TGCGCCAGCAGCGGCGGACTAGCGGGAGAACGGAGCACAGATACGCAGTATTTT.

The chain uses TRBV5-1 and TRBJ2-1, with 10 positions matching TRBD2. The J segment lost 9 bases and the V segment lost 7 bases, leaving 7 bases of the junction unmatched. Germline-derived CDR1 and CDR2 are SGHRS and YFSETQ. The CDR3 sequence is 13 residues long. The CDR3 bases are TGCGCCAGCGCTAGCGGGAGCTTCGGTGAGCAGTTCTTC. Translating gives CASASGSFGEQFF.

The chain combines TRBV7-3 with TRBJ2-1; 15 nucleotides line up with TRBD2. V lost 5 bases and J lost 7; bases outside the gene matches: 6. This CDR3 contains 16 residues. Per germline, CDR1 SGHTA and CDR2 FQGTGA. The CDR3 spells CASSPTGLAGGNEQFF. The DNA of the CDR3 is TGTGCCAGCAGCCCTACGGGACTAGCGGGAGGTAATGAGCAGTTCTTC.

This clone was counted only a few times. This chain links TRBV29-1 with TRBJ1-4; 7 bases are shared with TRBD1. Trimming at V came to 6 bases and at J to 5 bases, leaving 9 bases not matched to a gene. The germline V gene encodes CDR1 SQVTM and CDR2 ANQGSEA. CDR3 size: 14 residues. CDR3 bases: TGCAGCGTCGCGACAGGGCAAGTCAATGAAAAACTGTTTTTT. Translation gives CSVATGQVNEKLFF.

The V and J genes are TRBV6-6 and TRBJ1-4; TRBD1 matches at 8 bases. Germline V gene lookup returns CDR1 MNHNY and CDR2 SVGAGI (reference sequence). This CDR3 has 15 amino acids. After removal of 11 bases from V and 0 bases from J, the junction contained 8 bases not matched to a gene. The CDR3 region is CASRQGHATNEKLFF. In DNA, the CDR3 is TGTGCCTCCCGACAGGGGCATGCAACTAATGAAAAACTGTTTTTT.

The chain has TRBV5-6 and TRBJ1-1; D is possibly TRBD1 (6 bases). Germline V gene lookup returns CDR1 SGHDT and CDR2 YYEEEE. Deletions cut 3 bases from V and 0 bases from J, with 12 bases between. This CDR3 has 15 residues. The CDR3 DNA is TGTGCCAGCAGCTCCGGACAGCTGGTGAACACTGAAGCTTTCTTT. Translating gives CASSSGQLVNTEAFF.

This chain connects TRBV5-6 to TRBJ2-3, with a possible D match to TRBD1 (6 bases). V lost 4 bases and J lost 0, with 15 bases in between. CDR1 is SGHDT and CDR2 is YYEEEE in the germline V gene. The CDR3 length is 16 residues. Here the CDR3 reads CASSLRGGSSTDTQYF. CDR3 DNA: TGTGCCAGCAGCCTGAGAGGGGGTTCAAGCACAGATACGCAGTATTTT. Supplemented by reference TRBV5-6 and TRBJ2-3, the full variable domain reads DAGVTQSPTHLIKTRGQQVTLRCSPKSGHDTVSWYQQALGQGPQFIFQYYEEEERQRGNFPDRFSGHQFPNYSSELNVNALLLGDSALYLCASSLRGGSSTDTQYFGPGTRLTVL.